Shown below are 9 T cell receptor beta chains from a single sample sequenced in a study of regulatory T cells in long-lasting Graves disease. Specified time point: newly diagnosed GD, antithyroid drugs for less than 3 months. After RNA was extracted from PBMCs, the TCR library was made from it. Arm-PCR of CDR3 regions and iRepertoire HTBI primers were the basis on which TCR beta libraries were built. Each CDR3 protein is one row after TCRdb ran MiXCR on the multiplex PCR reads. Altogether some 250,000 distinct CDR3 sequences are present, 20% being singletons, with the ten largest covering about 15%. This material consisted of peripheral blood mononuclear cells (PBMCs), taken at new diagnosis, from a patient treated with antithyroid drugs. These receptors were collected from a female donor with Graves disease.

This clonotype came up a few times. A far larger clone is just one base off, so this is likely a read error. This chain joins TRBV11-2 and TRBJ2-1, with D tentatively TRBD2 (5 bases). CDR1 and CDR2 from the germline V gene are SGHAT and FQNNGV. V lost 1 base, J lost 7 bases, and 17 bases lay in between. This CDR3 is built from 16 residues. The DNA of the CDR3 is TGTGCCAGCAGCTTAGGGGCTAGCCCCAGAGGTAATGAGCAGTTCTTC. Translated, it gives CASSLGASPRGNEQFF. Supplemented by reference TRBV11-2 and TRBJ2-1, the full variable domain reads EAGVAQSPRYKIIEKRQSVAFWCNPISGHATLYWYQQILGQGPKLLIQFQNNGVVDDSQLPKDRFSAERLKGVDSTLKIQPAKLEDSAVYLCASSLGASPRGNEQFFGPGTRLTVL.

There are many counts of this clonotype. V gene TRBV20-1 combines with J gene TRBJ2-4; D remains unclear. The CDR3 runs 15 residues. Germline CDR1 is DFQATT and CDR2 is SNEGSKA (reference sequence). V was clipped by 3 bases and J by 0 bases, with 12 bases between them. Written as DNA, the CDR3 is TGCAGTGCTAGTGCGGCTTCTATAGCCAAAAACATTCAGTACTTC. Translated, it gives CSASAASIAKNIQYF.

There are many counts of this clonotype. This chain joins TRBV7-9 and TRBJ1-4; 8 nucleotides align to TRBD1. This CDR3 has 16 amino acids. Unmatched junction bases numbered 7, after V lost 1 base and J lost 6 bases. Germline lookup yields CDR1 SEHNR and CDR2 FQNEAQ (reference sequence). CDR3 loop: CASSLGLTGAHEKLFF. The CDR3 region has the DNA TGTGCCAGCAGCTTAGGCCTGACAGGGGCACATGAAAAACTGTTTTTT.

This clonotype was observed many times. In nucleotides, the CDR3 is TGCGCCAGCAGCCACGGAACCAGGGGTAGGAATGAGCAGTTCTTC. Protein product: CASSHGTRGRNEQFF. J is TRBJ2-1 and V is TRBV4-3; a possible D gene is TRBD1 (6 bases). This CDR3 has 15 residues. V was trimmed by 3 bases and J by 7 bases, leaving 16 bases between them. CDR1 and CDR2 (germline): LGHNA, YSLEER.

This clonotype was recorded at least ten times. The CDR3 sequence: CASSLITAGGTTEAFF. The CDR3 coding sequence is TGTGCCAGCAGTTTAATTACAGCAGGGGGGACCACTGAAGCTTTCTTT. The rearrangement joins TRBV28 to TRBJ1-1, with TRBD1 identical over 7 bases. With 2 bases clipped from V and 4 bases from J, the junction kept 10 bases outside the gene matches. The CDR3 is made up of 16 amino acids. Germline-derived CDR1 and CDR2 are MDHEN and SYDVKM. Combining the CDR3 with reference TRBV28 and TRBJ1-1 gives the whole variable domain DVKVTQSSRYLVKRTGEKVFLECVQDMDHENMFWYRQDPGLGLRLIYFSYDVKMKEKGDIPEGYSVSREKKERFSLILESASTNQTSMYLCASSLITAGGTTEAFFGQGTRLTVV.

V is TRBV28 and J is TRBJ2-1, with 7 bases matching TRBD2. Trimming cost V 3 bases and J 0 bases; bases outside gene matches: 8. Germline V gives CDR1 MDHEN, CDR2 SYDVKM. The CDR3 loop spans 17 amino acids. This CDR3 reads CASSFPRGRSSYNEQFF. The CDR3 DNA sequence: TGTGCCAGCAGTTTCCCGCGCGGGAGAAGCTCCTACAATGAGCAGTTCTTC.

This clonotype appeared many times. The chain's CDR3 is CASSEVQGIDGYTF. For the CDR3, the DNA is TGTGCCAGCAGCGAGGTACAGGGGATCGATGGCTACACCTTC. The V and J genes are TRBV6-2 or TRBV6-3 and TRBJ1-2; 7 positions agree with TRBD1. V lost 6 bases to trimming and J lost 6 bases; unmatched junction nucleotides: 10. CDR3 length: 14 residues. Germline V gene sequence: CDR1 MNHEY, CDR2 SVGEGT.

The chain joins TRBV6-1 to TRBJ2-3, with a weak D call TRBD1 (6 bases). Germline CDR1 reads MNHNS; CDR2 reads SASEGT. This CDR3 comprises 14 residues. Trimming shortened V by 6 bases and J by 2 bases, and 12 bases separated the two germline ends. This CDR3 is CASRLQGNTDTQYF. The CDR3 DNA reads as TGTGCCAGCAGACTACAGGGAAACACAGATACGCAGTATTTT.

This clonotype was seen a single time. A much larger clone differs from this one at a single base, so this may be a read error. The gene calls are TRBV5-4 and TRBJ1-2, with D perhaps matching TRBD1 (6 bases). Trimming took 3 bases from V and 3 from J, leaving 15 bases between them. The CDR3 has 15 amino acids. Germline CDR1 reads SGHNT; CDR2 reads YYREEE (reference sequence). CDR3 coding DNA: TGTGCCAGCAGCTCAGGACAGACATCTGACTATGGCTACACCTTC. Its protein product is CASSSGQTSDYGYTF. Combining the CDR3 with reference TRBV5-4 and TRBJ1-2 gives the whole variable domain ETGVTQSPTHLIKTRGQQVTLRCSSQSGHNTVSWYQQALGQGPQFIFQYYREEENGRGNFPPRFSGLQFPNYSSELNVNALELDDSALYLCASSSGQTSDYGYTFGSGTRLTVV.